Listed below are T cell receptor beta chains from one sample, sequenced in a study of blood T cell repertoires in COVID-19. TCRdb keeps only in-frame clones here, not all; method: immunoSEQ multiplex PCR. The sample lists approximately 250,000 clones; around nine tenths were seen once. The sample consisted of peripheral blood. These receptors all stem from a woman aged 70-85 years with COVID-19, enrolled during active disease. The CDR3 runs from the conserved cysteine through the conserved F or W. The D gene is left open where the match is weak. For some rows the clone size is stated as once, few or many, or as a class when expanded; others skip it.

J | D | size | V | CDR3 | DNA
TRBJ2-7 | . | . | TRBV6-5 | CASSRVSETEQYF | TGTGCCAGCAGCCGGGTCTCGGAGACCGAGCAGTACTTC
TRBJ2-3 | . | . | TRBV7-8 | CASSLVGGF | TGTGCCAGCAGCTTAGTCGGAGGGTTT
TRBJ1-2 | TRBD1 | . | TRBV5-1 | CASSSGQTYGYTF | TGCGCCAGCAGCTCGGGACAGACCTATGGCTACACCTTC
TRBJ1-1 | . | once | TRBV7-9 | CASSLRGKAEAFF | TGTGCCAGCAGCTTACGGGGTAAGGCTGAAGCTTTCTTT
TRBJ1-1 | . | once | TRBV5-8 | CASPRVSTEAFF | TGTGCCAGCCCCAGGGTTTCAACTGAAGCTTTCTTT
TRBJ1-2 | . | . | TRBV5-1 | CASSLTGTNNYGYTF | TGCGCCAGCAGCCTGACCGGGACAAATAACTATGGCTACACCTTC
TRBJ1-1 | . | . | TRBV19 | CASVDRRNTEAFF | TGTGCCAGCGTCGACAGACGGAACACTGAAGCTTTCTTT
TRBJ2-7 | . | . | TRBV6-1 | CASSEDGTPTYEQYF | TGTGCCAGCAGTGAAGATGGCACCCCGACCTACGAGCAGTACTTC
TRBJ1-1 | TRBD1 | . | TRBV12-5 | CASGLFSGQSNTEAFF | TGTGCTAGTGGTTTATTCTCGGGACAGTCGAACACTGAAGCTTTCTTT
TRBJ1-5 | . | once | TRBV30 | CAWSVQGSQPQHF | TGTGCCTGGAGTGTTCAGGGTTCTCAGCCCCAGCATTTT
TRBJ2-1 | TRBD2 | . | TRBV6-2/TRBV6-3 | CASSIGLAGGLRAQFF | TGTGCCAGCAGTATAGGACTAGCGGGAGGGCTCCGGGCGCAGTTCTTC
TRBJ2-5 | . | . | TRBV21-1 | CASSKETGGGETQYF | TGTGCCAGCAGCAAAGAGACAGGGGGCGGAGAGACCCAGTACTTC
TRBJ1-4 | . | . | TRBV14 | CASSRLNEKLFF | TGTGCCAGCAGCCGGCTCAATGAAAAACTGTTTTTT
TRBJ2-3 | . | . | TRBV19 | CASSIPADTQYF | TGTGCCAGTAGTATCCCAGCAGATACGCAGTATTTT
TRBJ1-2 | . | . | TRBV11-3 | CASSLGRGLGGYTF | TGTGCCAGCAGCTTAGGCCGGGGACTCGGTGGCTACACCTTC
TRBJ1-1 | TRBD1 | . | TRBV9 | CASSVGGQGGTEAFF | TGTGCCAGCAGCGTAGGTGGACAGGGGGGCACTGAAGCTTTCTTT
TRBJ2-2 | TRBD1 | . | TRBV6-5 | CASNGQGATGELFF | TGTGCCAGCAACGGACAGGGGGCGACCGGGGAGCTGTTTTTT
TRBJ2-1 | . | once | TRBV6-5 | CASPIHGDRNEQFF | TGTGCCAGCCCTATTCATGGAGATCGGAATGAGCAGTTCTTC
TRBJ2-7 | TRBD1 | . | TRBV18 | CASSPPGAATGGMGDRTYEQYF | TGTGCCAGCTCACCACCGGGGGCTGCGACAGGGGGGATGGGAGACCGCACTTACGAGCAGTACTTC
TRBJ2-7 | . | . | TRBV10-3 | CAISEAGPYEQYF | TGTGCCATCAGTGAGGCAGGGCCGTACGAGCAGTACTTC
TRBJ2-6 | . | . | TRBV18 | CASSSGVPGANVLTF | TGTGCCAGCTCGTCAGGGGTTCCTGGGGCCAACGTCCTGACTTTC
TRBJ2-1 | . | . | TRBV20-1 | CSASREGTNEQFF | TGCAGTGCTAGTAGAGAGGGAACCAATGAGCAGTTCTTC
TRBJ2-7 | . | . | TRBV6-6 | CASSPFHEQYF | TGTGCCAGCAGCCCCTTCCACGAGCAGTACTTC
TRBJ1-3 | . | . | TRBV7-9 | CASSFSLTGGYGNTIYF | TGTGCCAGCAGCTTTTCTCTCACCGGAGGGTATGGAAACACCATATATTTT
TRBJ1-5 | TRBD1 | . | TRBV28 | CASSLAGGQPQHF | TGTGCCAGCAGTTTAGCAGGGGGTCAGCCCCAGCATTTT
TRBJ2-1 | TRBD1 | . | TRBV2 | CASSDGTGSSYNEQFF | TGTGCCAGCAGCGATGGGACAGGAAGCTCCTACAATGAGCAGTTCTTC
TRBJ2-7 | . | . | TRBV20-1 | CSASPRVEQYF | TGCAGTGCTAGCCCCAGGGTTGAGCAGTACTTC
TRBJ2-2 | TRBD2 | few | TRBV6-5 | CASSYLAGGTGELFF | TGTGCCAGCAGTTACCTAGCGGGAGGTACCGGGGAGCTGTTTTTT
TRBJ1-4 | . | . | TRBV19 | CASTHSLSNEKLFF | TGTGCCAGTACCCACAGTTTAAGTAATGAAAAACTGTTTTTT
TRBJ2-1 | . | many | TRBV6-1 | CASSEAGGYNEQFF | TGTGCCAGCAGTGAAGCGGGAGGCTACAATGAGCAGTTCTTC
TRBJ1-2 | . | . | TRBV6-1 | CASSEFTIGYGYTF | TGTGCCAGCAGTGAATTTACTATCGGCTATGGCTACACCTTC
TRBJ1-1 | . | once | TRBV7-2 | CASSPITGNTEAFF | TGTGCCAGCAGCCCGATAACAGGGAACACTGAAGCTTTCTTT
TRBJ1-5 | . | . | TRBV6-5 | CASSPQGSQPQHF | TGTGCCAGCAGTCCACAGGGAAGTCAGCCCCAGCATTTT
TRBJ1-2 | . | once | TRBV19 | CASSIEVRGYGYTF | TGTGCCAGTAGTATAGAGGTTCGAGGGTATGGCTACACCTTC
TRBJ2-5 | TRBD1 | many | TRBV7-7 | CASSKDRASGQETQYF | TGTGCTAGCAGCAAGGACAGGGCAAGCGGCCAAGAGACCCAGTACTTC
TRBJ2-1 | . | . | TRBV5-5 | CASSRDSSSYNEQFF | TGTGCCAGCTCTCGGGACTCGAGCTCCTACAATGAGCAGTTCTTC
TRBJ2-1 | . | . | TRBV7-3 | CASSKGGMDDNEQFF | TGTGCCAGCAGCAAAGGGGGTATGGACGACAATGAGCAGTTCTTC
TRBJ1-1 | TRBD1 | . | TRBV28 | CASHRDRGWGTEAFF | TGTGCCAGCCACCGGGACAGGGGTTGGGGAACTGAAGCTTTCTTT
TRBJ1-5 | TRBD1 | . | TRBV30 | CAWAEGADQPQHF | TGTGCCTGGGCGGAGGGGGCGGATCAGCCCCAGCATTTT
TRBJ2-5 | . | . | TRBV3-1/TRBV3-2 | CASSQASWGGGTQYF | TGTGCCAGCAGCCAAGCTTCTTGGGGGGGCGGGACCCAGTACTTC
TRBJ2-7 | . | . | TRBV6-5 | CASKMTGSGYEQYF | TGTGCCAGCAAGATGACAGGATCAGGCTACGAGCAGTACTTC
TRBJ1-2 | . | . | TRBV24-1 | CATSDPGDPKNYGYTF | TGTGCCACCAGTGATCCGGGGGACCCGAAAAACTATGGCTACACCTTC
TRBJ2-5 | TRBD2 | . | TRBV11-2 | CASSLSGSETQYF | TGTGCCAGCAGCTTAAGCGGGAGTGAGACCCAGTACTTC
TRBJ2-3 | TRBD2 | . | TRBV6-6 | CASHGEGNSQYF | TGTGCCAGCCACGGGGAGGGTAACTCGCAGTATTTT
TRBJ1-2 | . | . | TRBV7-3 | CASSFDGNYGYTF | TGTGCCAGCAGCTTCGACGGGAACTATGGCTACACCTTC
TRBJ1-2 | . | . | TRBV6-2/TRBV6-3 | CASSFAGYRNYGYTF | TGTGCCAGCAGTTTCGCAGGGTACAGGAACTATGGCTACACCTTC
TRBJ2-7 | . | . | TRBV18 | CASSPKPGVVAEQYF | TGTGCCAGCTCACCGAAGCCGGGAGTCGTAGCGGAGCAGTACTTC
TRBJ2-1 | . | . | TRBV7-9 | CASSPQFGGSYNEQFF | TGTGCCAGCAGCCCGCAATTCGGGGGCTCCTACAATGAGCAGTTCTTC
TRBJ2-7 | TRBD1 | . | TRBV3-1/TRBV3-2 | CASSQAAGTGITYEQYF | TGTGCCAGCAGCCAAGCCGCCGGGACAGGGATTACCTACGAGCAGTACTTC
TRBJ1-6 | . | . | TRBV9 | CASSAGSRNGLPLHF | TGTGCCAGCAGCGCGGGAAGCCGCAACGGCTTACCCCTCCACTTT
TRBJ2-3 | . | . | TRBV29-1 | CSVVQGTPTDTQYF | TGCAGCGTAGTACAGGGGACTCCCACAGATACGCAGTATTTT
TRBJ2-1 | . | . | TRBV28 | CASSLRREQFF | TGTGCCAGCAGTTTACGGAGGGAGCAGTTCTTC
TRBJ2-5 | TRBD2 | . | TRBV27 | CASSFRATSGTQVTQYF | TGTGCCAGCAGTTTTCGGGCGACTAGCGGGACCCAAGTGACCCAGTACTTC
TRBJ1-5 | TRBD1 | . | TRBV19 | CASAGQGLDSNQPQHF | TGTGCCAGCGCGGGACAGGGGCTCGATAGCAATCAGCCCCAGCATTTT
TRBJ1-2 | . | few | TRBV5-4 | CASTNGTANYGYTF | TGTGCCAGCACTAATGGTACGGCTAACTATGGCTACACCTTC
TRBJ2-1 | . | . | TRBV30 | CAWTLYGGKYNEQFF | TGTGCCTGGACCCTGTACGGGGGTAAATACAATGAGCAGTTCTTC
TRBJ1-5 | . | once | TRBV6-1 | CASSEVPGDQPQHF | TGTGCCAGCAGTGAAGTCCCAGGGGATCAGCCCCAGCATTTT
TRBJ2-1 | . | once | TRBV21-1 | CASSKVRGNNEQFF | TGTGCCAGCAGCAAAGTCCGGGGAAACAATGAGCAGTTCTTC
TRBJ2-3 | TRBD1 | . | TRBV7-2 | CASSPQGGTDTQYF | TGTGCCAGCAGCCCCCAGGGGGGCACAGATACGCAGTATTTT